These 17 T cell receptor beta chains originate from one sample sequenced in a study of T cells in Graves' hyperthyroidism and ophthalmopathy. Using RNA transcripts as the source, TCR beta CDR3 regions were amplified. Researchers ran a first-round RT-PCR on the TCR CDR3 using the HTBI primer set. MiXCR, applied by TCRdb to the multiplex PCR reads, yields one record per CDR3 protein. The sample lists approximately 330,000 distinct CDR3 sequences; around a sixth were seen once. Sequencing input: blood. These receptors were obtained from a woman between 50 and 59 years old with Graves' hyperthyroidism.

The chain is built from TRBV20-1 and TRBJ2-7, with 8 bases lining up with TRBD2. In germline, CDR1 is DFQATT, CDR2 SNEGSKA (reference sequence). V was pared by 6 bases and J by 8 bases, with 15 bases of the junction left unmatched. CDR3 length: 14 residues. The CDR3 bases are TGCAGTGCAGAGATAGCGGGGCTCCTATTCCAGCAGTACTTC. It translates to CSAEIAGLLFQQYF.

With regard to this clonotype: A much larger clonotype is one base distant, so this may be a read error. The rearrangement uses TRBV6-6 and TRBJ1-5; 7 bases are shared with TRBD1. Germline CDR1 is MNHNY and CDR2 is SVGAGI (reference sequence). The CDR3 spans 14 residues. V trimming: 6 bases; J trimming: 3 bases; junction bases outside the gene matches: 5. This CDR3 is CASRRQGVNQPQHF. In DNA form, the CDR3 reads TGTGCCAGCAGGAGACAGGGAGTCAATCAGCCCCAGCATTTT.

The chain is built from TRBV7-6 and TRBJ2-2; D remains unclear. V lost 3 bases and J lost 0, with 8 bases in between. Germline CDR1 SGHVS, CDR2 FNYEAQ. CDR3 length equals 15 residues. The CDR3 DNA reads as TGTGCCAGCAGCTTTGGTCGGACGAACACCGGGGAGCTGTTTTTT. It yields the protein CASSFGRTNTGELFF.

At least ten counts were recorded for this clonotype. In DNA form, the CDR3 reads TGTGCCAGCAGCTTAGACCCAGGGGGCACAGATACGCAGTATTTT. It specifies CASSLDPGGTDTQYF. The chain employs TRBV7-3 and TRBJ2-3; TRBD1 is a possible D gene (6 bases). The CDR3 has 15 residues. V shed 2 bases and J shed 1 base, with 10 bases lying between them. Germline V CDR1 and CDR2: SGHTA, FQGTGA.

This clonotype came up a few times. The chain recombines TRBV6-1 with TRBJ2-1, with TRBD2 identical over 7 bases. The germline CDR1 and CDR2 sequences are MNHNS and SASEGT. V trimming: 3 bases; J trimming: 10 bases; junction bases outside the gene matches: 15. The CDR3 is 16 residues long. The CDR3 reads CASSDFIAGDAWEQFF. The CDR3 DNA follows: TGTGCCAGCAGTGATTTTATTGCGGGAGATGCATGGGAGCAGTTCTTC.

This clonotype occurred a few times. The chain links TRBV5-5 to TRBJ2-3; D is possibly TRBD2 (5 bases). Deletions cut 3 bases from V and 9 bases from J, with 11 bases between. CDR1 is SGHKS and CDR2 is YYEKEE in the germline V gene (reference sequence). This CDR3 has 12 residues. The chain's CDR3 is CASSSGGPTQYF. DNA for the CDR3: TGTGCCAGCAGCTCCGGCGGGCCAACGCAGTATTTT.

The chain couples TRBV30 to TRBJ1-4, with D perhaps matching TRBD1 (5 bases). The CDR3 runs to 12 residues. Germline CDR1 reads GTSNPN; CDR2 reads SVGIG (reference sequence). The CDR3 DNA is TGTGCGGCAGGGAGAACTAATGAAAAACTGTTTTTT. It encodes CAAGRTNEKLFF.

Many counts were recorded for this clonotype. This chain uses TRBV3-1 with TRBJ2-5; D gene ambiguous. There are 12 residues in the CDR3. Trimming left V 5 bases short and J 9 bases short, with 13 bases between. Germline V CDR1 and CDR2: LGHDT, YNNKEL (reference sequence). The CDR3, as DNA: TGTGCCAGCAGCTCACCCAGCCAGGCCCAGTACTTC. Residues: CASSSPSQAQYF.

This clonotype has just a few counts. This chain joins TRBV2 and TRBJ2-6; perhaps TRBD1 as D (5 bases). The germline V gene encodes CDR1 SNHLY and CDR2 FYNNEI. The germline V and J ends were trimmed by 7 bases and 10 bases, with 14 bases remaining between them. The CDR3 has 13 amino acids. CDR3 in DNA: TGTGCCAGCACCTACGACAGTCGGAACGTCCTGACTTTC. Encoded protein: CASTYDSRNVLTF.

The chain combines TRBV10-1 with TRBJ2-1; 11 bases map to TRBD2. The J call could be wrong; TRBJ2-7 is a better fit for the DNA end. Germline lookup yields CDR1 WNHNN and CDR2 SYGVQD (reference sequence). This CDR3 contains 16 residues. CDR3 region: CASSESTSGAYNEQYF. As DNA, the CDR3 is TGCGCCAGCAGTGAGTCGACTAGCGGGGCCTACAATGAGCAGTACTTC.

The genes are TRBV7-3 and TRBJ1-1, with 8 bases aligning to TRBD1. The CDR3 totals 14 residues. CDR1 SGHTA and CDR2 FQGTGA come from the germline V gene. Trimming removed 2 bases from V and 5 bases from J; junction bases left unmatched: 4. This chain's CDR3 is CASSLHQGATEAFF. CDR3 DNA sequence: TGTGCCAGCAGCTTACACCAGGGGGCAACTGAAGCTTTCTTT.

The chain uses TRBV30 and TRBJ2-5, with a possible D match to TRBD2 (5 bases). This CDR3 region has 12 residues. Looked up from germline, CDR1 is GTSNPN and CDR2 is SVGIG (reference sequence). The V end lost 5 bases, the J end lost 2 bases, and 9 bases lay between the germline ends. CDR3 sequence: CAWSREQETQYF. CDR3 DNA sequence: TGTGCCTGGTCTAGGGAGCAAGAGACCCAGTACTTC.

This clonotype was counted at least ten times. As DNA, the CDR3 is TGTGCCAGCAGGACTACGGACAGCCTGAACACTGAAGCTTTCTTT. It is translated as CASRTTDSLNTEAFF. J is TRBJ1-1 and V is TRBV12-3 or TRBV12-4; maybe TRBD1 (6 bases). V was shortened by 6 bases and J by 0 bases, with 14 bases between the two germline ends. The CDR3 loop spans 15 amino acids.

This clonotype showed up just a few times. The gene calls are TRBV6-1 and TRBJ2-2, with 12 bases that match TRBD2. The CDR3 is made up of 16 amino acids. V trimming: 5 bases; J trimming: 5 bases; junction bases outside the gene matches: 6. CDR1 is MNHNS and CDR2 is SASEGT in the germline V gene. The CDR3 DNA follows: TGTGCCAGCAGTTTGACTAGCGGGGGATGGACCGGGGAGCTGTTTTTT. Amino acids: CASSLTSGGWTGELFF.

In its sample, this clonotype was seen many times. The V and J genes are TRBV2 and TRBJ1-5, with D possibly TRBD1 on 6 matching bases. The CDR3 is 16 residues long. The V gene lost 4 bases and the J gene lost 7 bases, with 20 bases spanning the gap. Germline V gene data show CDR1 as SNHLY and CDR2 as FYNNEI. CDR3 sequence: CASSAVGGALGQPQHF. CDR3 DNA sequence: TGTGCCAGCAGTGCGGTAGGGGGGGCGCTTGGACAGCCCCAGCATTTT.

Many counts were recorded for this clonotype. J is TRBJ2-1 and V is TRBV3-1, with TRBD2 matching 8 bases. CDR3 size: 12 residues. Trimming at V came to 1 base and at J to 13 bases, leaving 3 bases not matched to a gene. Germline V gene lookup returns CDR1 LGHDT and CDR2 YNNKEL (reference sequence). The CDR3: CASSQGLAHQFF. The CDR3 nucleotides are TGTGCCAGCAGCCAAGGACTAGCGCACCAGTTCTTC.

The chain joins TRBV27 to TRBJ1-1, with D possibly matching TRBD1 (5 bases). Germline V gene sequence: CDR1 MNHEY, CDR2 SMNVEV (reference sequence). The CDR3 runs 15 residues. Trimming took off 2 bases at V and 1 base at J, with 11 bases between the two ends. The chain's CDR3 is CASSLNYGANTEAFF. The DNA for the CDR3 is TGTGCCAGCAGTTTAAATTACGGGGCGAACACTGAAGCTTTCTTT.